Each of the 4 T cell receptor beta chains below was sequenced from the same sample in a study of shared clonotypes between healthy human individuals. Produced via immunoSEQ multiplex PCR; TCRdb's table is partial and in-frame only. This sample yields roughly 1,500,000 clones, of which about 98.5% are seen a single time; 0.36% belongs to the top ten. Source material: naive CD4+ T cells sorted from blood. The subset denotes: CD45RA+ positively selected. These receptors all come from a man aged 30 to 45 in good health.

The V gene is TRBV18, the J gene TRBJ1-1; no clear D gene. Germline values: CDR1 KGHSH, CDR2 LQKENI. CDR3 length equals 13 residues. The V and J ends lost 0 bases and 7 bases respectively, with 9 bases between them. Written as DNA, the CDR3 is TGTGCCAGCTCACCACCGTCGAGGAGTGAAGCTTTCTTT. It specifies CASSPPSRSEAFF.

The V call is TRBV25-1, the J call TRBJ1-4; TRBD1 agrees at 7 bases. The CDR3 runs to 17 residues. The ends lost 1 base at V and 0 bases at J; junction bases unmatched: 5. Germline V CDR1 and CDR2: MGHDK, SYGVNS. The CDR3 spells CASSELRGPATNEKLFF. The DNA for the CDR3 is TGTGCCAGCAGTGAATTGAGGGGGCCTGCAACTAATGAAAAACTGTTTTTT.

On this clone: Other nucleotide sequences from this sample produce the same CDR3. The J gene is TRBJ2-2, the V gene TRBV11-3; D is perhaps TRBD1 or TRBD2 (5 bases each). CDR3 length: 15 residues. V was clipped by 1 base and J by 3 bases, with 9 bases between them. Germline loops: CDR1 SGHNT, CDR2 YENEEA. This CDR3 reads CASSLGQGDTGELFF. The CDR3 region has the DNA TGTGCCAGCAGCTTAGGTCAGGGAGACACCGGGGAGCTGTTTTTT.

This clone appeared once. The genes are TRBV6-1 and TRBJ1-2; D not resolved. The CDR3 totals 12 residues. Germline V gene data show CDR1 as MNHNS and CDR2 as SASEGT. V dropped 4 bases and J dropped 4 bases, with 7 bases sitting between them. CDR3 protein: CASSANPYGYTF. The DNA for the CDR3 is TGTGCCAGCAGTGCAAACCCCTATGGCTACACCTTC.